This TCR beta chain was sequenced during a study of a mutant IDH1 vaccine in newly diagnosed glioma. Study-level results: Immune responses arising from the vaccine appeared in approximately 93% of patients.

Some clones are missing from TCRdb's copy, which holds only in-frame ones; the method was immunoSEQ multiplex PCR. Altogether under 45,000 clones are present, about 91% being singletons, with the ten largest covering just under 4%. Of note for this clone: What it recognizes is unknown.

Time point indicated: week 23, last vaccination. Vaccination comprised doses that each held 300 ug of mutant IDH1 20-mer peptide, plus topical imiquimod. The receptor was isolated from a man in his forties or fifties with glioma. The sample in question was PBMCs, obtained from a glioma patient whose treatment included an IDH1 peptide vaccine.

CDR3 in amino acids: CASSPQLNYGYTF. Here the CDR3 DNA reads TGTGCCAGTAGTCCGCAGCTAAACTATGGCTACACCTTC. The V and J genes are TRBV19 and TRBJ1-2; D is ambiguous. Looked up from germline, CDR1 is LNHDA and CDR2 is SQIVND (reference sequence). This CDR3 is built from 13 residues. The germline V and J ends were trimmed by 5 bases and 2 bases, with 9 bases remaining between them.